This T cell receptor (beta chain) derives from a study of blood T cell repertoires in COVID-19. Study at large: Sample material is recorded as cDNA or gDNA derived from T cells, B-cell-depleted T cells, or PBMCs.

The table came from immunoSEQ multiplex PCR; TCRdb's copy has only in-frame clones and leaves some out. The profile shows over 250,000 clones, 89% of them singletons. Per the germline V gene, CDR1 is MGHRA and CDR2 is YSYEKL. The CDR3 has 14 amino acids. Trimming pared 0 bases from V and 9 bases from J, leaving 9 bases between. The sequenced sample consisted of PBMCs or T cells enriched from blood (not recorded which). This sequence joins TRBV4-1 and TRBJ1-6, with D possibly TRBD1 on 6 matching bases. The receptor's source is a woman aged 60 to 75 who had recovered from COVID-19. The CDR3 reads CASSQDRGGSPLHF. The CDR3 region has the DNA TGCGCCAGCAGCCAAGACAGGGGTGGTTCACCCCTCCACTTT.